This T cell receptor (beta chain) came from a study of blood T cell repertoires in COVID-19 (TCRdb year 2020). For context, the study as a whole: Samples from collaborators originated in the United States, Italy and Spain and spanned both the acute and convalescent phases of COVID-19. The prospective study material was composed of cDNA or gDNA derived from T cells, B-cell-depleted T cells, or PBMCs. Deeply sampled blood TCRbeta repertoires from subjects exposed to, actively infected with, or recovered from COVID-19 were included in the dataset. A freely available public database, intended as a resource for researchers studying the immune response to SARS-CoV-2, is where the repertoires were released. The samples were drawn from the first 160 participants of the ongoing ImmuneRACE study and from over a thousand subjects provided by 6 global collaborators. The sample metadata nearly always contained a de-identified subject ID, COVID-19 status, age in years and sex. Where available, HLA class I and class II types were obtained from metadata supplied by the sample provider rather than from assay-based typing.

TCRbeta CDR3 regions were amplified from genomic DNA using the immunoSEQ Assay, a bias-controlled multiplex PCR. The source study handled its data this way. The number of nucleated cells in each sample was estimated from the amplification of reference gene primers within the assay. Sequence reads were collapsed and filtered to measure the absolute abundance of every unique TCRbeta CDR3 rearrangement. Productive Simpson clonality was computed per sample as the square root of Simpson's diversity index over productive rearrangements. The clones in this table, taken by TCRdb from immuneACCESS, are in-frame only. Not every clone is retained; where verified, under half of the shortfall comes from an unresolved V gene, and the cause of the rest is unknown. V, J and clone size are taken as reported in that table, and D and trimming were inferred from the DNA itself. The sample profile shows some 150,000 clones; about 79% of them were found once. Over 2.5% of the sample lies in the top ten.

Enrolling through a virtual design, the prospective study's participants ranged in age from roughly 18 to 95 years and lived across approximately 25 United States geographic areas. In the prospective study, participants were assigned to cohorts based on the clinical history participants reported in a screening survey and a study questionnaire. ImmuneRACE Cohort 3 recovered participants were defined by two consecutive negative NP/OP PCR tests, healthcare professional clearance, or symptom resolution. Mobile phlebotomists in the prospective study collected whole blood, serum and a nasopharyngeal or oropharyngeal swab from every participant. Participants in the prospective study had the option to provide additional blood draws and questionnaires over a 2-month period. Before DNA extraction, blood samples from the prospective study were shipped at room temperature or frozen. Results and caveats for the whole study, not just this receptor: The quantity of clinical and demographic metadata differed by source and by participant and was supplied without curation.

CDR3 length: 17 amino acids, cysteine to phenylalanine. CDR3 DNA is the only sequence kept; it has 51 bases, read in frame from the first base. For CDR1 and CDR2, the germline V gene lists LGHNA and YNFKEQ. Trimming removed 0 bases from V and 4 bases from J, leaving 16 bases between the germline ends. This clone was recorded a few times. The target of this receptor is not known. No base quality information exists; no much larger clone differs at one position. The receptor chain draws on TRBV4-2 and TRBJ2-1, with a tentative D gene TRBD1 over 6 matching bases. Sequencing used PBMCs or T cells enriched from blood (not recorded which). The TCR comes from a woman aged 45-65 years who had recovered from COVID-19. CDR3 protein: CASSQDVQGIAYNEQFF. The DNA sequence follows: TGTGCCAGCAGCCAAGACGTCCAGGGGATAGCGTACAATGAGCAGTTCTTC.